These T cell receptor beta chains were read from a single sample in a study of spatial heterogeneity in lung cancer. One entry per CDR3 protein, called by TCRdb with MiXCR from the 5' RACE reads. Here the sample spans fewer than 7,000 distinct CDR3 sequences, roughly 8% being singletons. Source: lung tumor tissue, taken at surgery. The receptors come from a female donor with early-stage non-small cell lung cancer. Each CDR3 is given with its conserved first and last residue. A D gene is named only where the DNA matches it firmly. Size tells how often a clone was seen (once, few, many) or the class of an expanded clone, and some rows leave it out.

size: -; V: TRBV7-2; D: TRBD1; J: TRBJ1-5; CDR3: CASSWDRDQPQHF; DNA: TGTGCCAGCAGCTGGGACAGGGATCAGCCCCAGCATTTT
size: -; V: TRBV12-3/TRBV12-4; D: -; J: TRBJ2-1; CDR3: CASSYGLGFNNEQFF; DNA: TGTGCCAGCAGTTATGGCCTGGGTTTTAACAATGAGCAGTTCTTC
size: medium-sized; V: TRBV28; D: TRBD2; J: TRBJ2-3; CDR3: CASRLWAYSGSEADTQYF; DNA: TGTGCCAGCAGACTCTGGGCCTATAGCGGGAGCGAAGCAGATACGCAGTATTTT
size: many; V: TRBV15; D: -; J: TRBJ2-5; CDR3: CATSRGRNQETQYF; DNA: TGTGCCACCAGCAGAGGACGGAACCAAGAGACCCAGTACTTC
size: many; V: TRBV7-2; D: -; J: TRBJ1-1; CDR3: CASSVYRAGTEAFF; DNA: TGTGCCAGCAGCGTTTACAGGGCGGGCACTGAAGCTTTCTTT
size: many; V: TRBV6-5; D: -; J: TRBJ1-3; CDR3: CASSYSLPRSGIQGNTIYF; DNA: TGTGCCAGCAGTTACTCTCTTCCCCGTTCAGGGATCCAGGGAAACACCATATATTTT
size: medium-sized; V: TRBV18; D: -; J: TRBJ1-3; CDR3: CASSRGQPEVGNTIYF; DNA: TGTGCCAGCTCACGAGGACAGCCCGAAGTAGGAAACACCATATATTTT
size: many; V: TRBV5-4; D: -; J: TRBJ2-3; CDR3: CASSFGVYDTDTQYF; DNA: TGTGCCAGCAGCTTCGGGGTTTATGACACAGATACGCAGTATTTT
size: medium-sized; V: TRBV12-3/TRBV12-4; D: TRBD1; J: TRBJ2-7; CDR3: CASSLRDRPYEQYF; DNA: TGTGCCAGCAGTTTAAGGGACAGGCCCTACGAGCAGTACTTC
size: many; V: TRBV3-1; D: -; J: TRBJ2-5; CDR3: CASSPRLQETQYF; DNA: TGTGCCAGCAGCCCCCGCCTGCAAGAGACCCAGTACTTC
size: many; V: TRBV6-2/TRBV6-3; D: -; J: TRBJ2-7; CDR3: CASSFTYEQYF; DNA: TGTGCCAGCAGTTTCACCTACGAGCAGTACTTC
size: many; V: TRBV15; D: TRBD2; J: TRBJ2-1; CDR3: CATSRDRGGLHNEQFF; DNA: TGTGCCACCAGCAGAGATCGGGGGGGCTTACACAATGAGCAGTTCTTC
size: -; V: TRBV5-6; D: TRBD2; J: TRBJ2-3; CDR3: CASSLAEGLAGRDTQYF; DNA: TGTGCCAGCAGCTTGGCGGAGGGACTAGCGGGACGAGATACGCAGTATTTT
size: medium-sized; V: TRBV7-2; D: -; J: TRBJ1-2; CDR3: CASSRGGGNYGYTF; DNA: TGTGCCAGCAGCCGAGGAGGCGGTAACTATGGCTACACCTTC
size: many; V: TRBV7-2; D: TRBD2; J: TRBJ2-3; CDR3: CASSSGTSGVSDTQYF; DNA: TGTGCCAGCAGCTCAGGGACTAGCGGGGTGTCAGATACGCAGTATTTT
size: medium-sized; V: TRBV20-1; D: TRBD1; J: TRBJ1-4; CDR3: CSAHQGAREKLFF; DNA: TGCAGTGCTCACCAGGGGGCCCGGGAAAAACTGTTTTTT
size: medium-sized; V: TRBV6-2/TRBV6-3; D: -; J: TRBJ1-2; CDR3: CASSYRVGGYTF; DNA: TGTGCCAGCAGTTACCGTGTGGGCGGCTACACCTTC
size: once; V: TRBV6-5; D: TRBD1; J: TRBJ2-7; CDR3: CASSSPGQGVLEQYF; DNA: TGTGCCAGCAGTTCCCCGGGACAGGGGGTCCTCGAGCAGTACTTC
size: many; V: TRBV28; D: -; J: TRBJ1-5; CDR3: CASSSAGGDSNQPQHF; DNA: TGTGCCAGCAGTTCCGCGGGGGGGGATAGCAATCAGCCCCAGCATTTT
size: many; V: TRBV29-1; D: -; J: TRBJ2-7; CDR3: CSVGQPTLNEQYF; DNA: TGCAGCGTTGGTCAACCCACTCTTAACGAGCAGTACTTC
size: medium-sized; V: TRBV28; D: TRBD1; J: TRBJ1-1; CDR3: CASSLGQKNTEAFF; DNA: TGTGCCAGCAGTTTGGGACAGAAGAACACTGAAGCTTTCTTT
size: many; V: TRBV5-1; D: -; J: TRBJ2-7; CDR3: CASSLTGSPYEQYF; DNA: TGCGCCAGCAGCCTGACAGGTTCCCCCTACGAGCAGTACTTC
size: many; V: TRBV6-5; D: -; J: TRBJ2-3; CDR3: CASSYSTKDTQYF; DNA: TGTGCCAGCAGTTACTCGACAAAAGATACGCAGTATTTT
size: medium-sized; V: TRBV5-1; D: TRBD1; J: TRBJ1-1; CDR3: CASSWGQGNTEAFF; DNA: TGCGCCAGCAGCTGGGGACAGGGGAACACTGAAGCTTTCTTT
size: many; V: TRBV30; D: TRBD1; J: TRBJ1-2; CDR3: CAWTPGQVGYGYTF; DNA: TGTGCCTGGACCCCGGGACAGGTCGGCTATGGCTACACCTTC
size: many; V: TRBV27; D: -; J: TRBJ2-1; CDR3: CASSLRDSPSYNEQFF; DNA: TGTGCCAGCAGTTTACGTGACTCACCCTCCTACAATGAGCAGTTCTTC
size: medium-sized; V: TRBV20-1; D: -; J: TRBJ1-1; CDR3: CSAREASRGMNTEAFF; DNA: TGCAGTGCTAGAGAAGCGAGCAGAGGTATGAACACTGAAGCTTTCTTT
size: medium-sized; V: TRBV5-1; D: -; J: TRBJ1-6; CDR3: CASSLKGQGGSPLHF; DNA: TGCGCCAGCAGCTTAAAAGGTCAGGGAGGGTCACCCCTCCACTTT
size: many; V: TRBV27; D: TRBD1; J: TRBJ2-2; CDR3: CASSLSYTGESTGELFF; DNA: TGTGCCAGCAGTTTATCGTACACAGGGGAAAGCACCGGGGAGCTGTTTTTT
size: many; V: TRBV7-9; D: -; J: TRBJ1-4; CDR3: CAGGVGEKLFF; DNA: TGTGCCGGCGGGGTAGGCGAAAAACTGTTTTTT
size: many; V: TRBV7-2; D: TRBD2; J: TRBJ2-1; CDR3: CASSDSLANNEQFF; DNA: TGTGCCAGCAGCGACTCACTAGCGAACAATGAGCAGTTCTTC
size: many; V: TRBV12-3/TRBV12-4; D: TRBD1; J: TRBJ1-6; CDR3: CASSFDREGSPLHF; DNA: TGTGCCAGCAGTTTTGACAGGGAGGGATCACCCCTCCACTTT
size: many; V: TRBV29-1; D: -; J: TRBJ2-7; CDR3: CSVRDGIYEQYF; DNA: TGCAGCGTTCGGGACGGAATCTACGAGCAGTACTTC
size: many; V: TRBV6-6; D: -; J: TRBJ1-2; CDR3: CASRPVDYGYTF; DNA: TGTGCCAGCAGACCCGTGGACTATGGCTACACCTTC
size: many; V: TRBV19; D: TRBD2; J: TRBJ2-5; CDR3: CASSSGVAGARLQETQYF; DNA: TGTGCCAGTAGTAGTGGAGTAGCGGGGGCCAGGCTCCAAGAGACCCAGTACTTC
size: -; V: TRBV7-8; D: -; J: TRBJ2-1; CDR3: CASSLRENSYNEQFF; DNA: TGTGCCAGCAGCTTACGGGAGAACTCCTACAATGAGCAGTTCTTC